What follows are 10 T cell receptor beta chains derived from one specimen sequenced in a study of shared clonotypes between healthy human individuals. This table comes from immunoSEQ multiplex PCR, and its TCRdb copy is limited to in-frame clones, with some not included. The top ten clones hold approximately 1.2% of a sample with some 1.4 million clones, over 95% of them seen once. Sequencing used naive CD4+ T cells sorted from blood. The subset: CD45RA+ positively selected. The source is a man younger than 45 in good health.

V and J are TRBV9 and TRBJ2-1; D may be TRBD2 (5 bases). Germline V gives CDR1 SGDLS, CDR2 YYNGEE. The germline V and J ends were trimmed by 3 bases and 1 base, with 11 bases remaining between them. The CDR3 covers 15 residues. This CDR3 is CASSADGGSYNEQFF. The CDR3, as DNA: TGTGCCAGCAGCGCGGATGGCGGGTCCTACAATGAGCAGTTCTTC.

The rearrangement uses TRBV27 and TRBJ2-2; possible D gene TRBD2, 5 bases. Trimming took off 1 base at V and 0 bases at J, with 9 bases between the two ends. This CDR3 has 16 amino acids. CDR1 and CDR2 from the germline V gene are MNHEY and SMNVEV (reference sequence). CDR3 region: CASSLFGVTNTGELFF. The DNA of the CDR3 is TGTGCCAGCAGTTTATTCGGGGTCACGAACACCGGGGAGCTGTTTTTT.

The genes are TRBV6-5 and TRBJ2-7; D might be TRBD1 (6 bases). Trimming took off 4 bases at V and 2 bases at J, with 15 bases between the two ends. CDR1 and CDR2 from the germline V gene are MNHEY and SVGAGI. The CDR3 is 15 amino acids. The CDR3 coding sequence is TGTGCCAGCAGTTGGGGGCAGTCTACCCCCTACGAGCAGTACTTC. It specifies CASSWGQSTPYEQYF.

The chain is built from TRBV5-1 and TRBJ2-1, with TRBD2 matching 12 bases. Germline trimming cut 0 bases from V and 2 bases from J; bases unmatched to any gene: 6. Germline V CDR1 and CDR2: SGHRS, YFSETQ. CDR3 length: 18 residues. CDR3 protein: CASSLVLAGGRPYNEQFF. CDR3 bases: TGCGCCAGCAGCTTGGTTCTAGCGGGGGGGCGACCCTACAATGAGCAGTTCTTC. The whole variable domain, filled in from reference TRBV5-1 and TRBJ2-1, reads KAGVTQTPRYLIKTRGQQVTLSCSPISGHRSVSWYQQTPGQGLQFLFEYFSETQRNKGNFPGRFSGRQFSNSRSEMNVSTLELGDSALYLCASSLVLAGGRPYNEQFFGPGTRLTVL.

This clone was counted only a few times. The V gene is TRBV2, the J gene TRBJ1-1; 7 positions agree with TRBD1. CDR3 length equals 14 residues. Per germline, CDR1 SNHLY and CDR2 FYNNEI. V gave up 4 bases and J gave up 5 bases; unmatched junction bases: 7. The CDR3, as DNA: TGTGCCAGCAGTGGGCCGGGACAGTGGACTGAAGCTTTCTTT. Amino acids: CASSGPGQWTEAFF.

V and J are TRBV11-3 and TRBJ2-1; 9 bases align to TRBD2. Germline CDR1 reads SGHNT; CDR2 reads YENEEA. The ends lost 5 bases at V and 3 bases at J; junction bases unmatched: 5. This CDR3 has 15 residues. As DNA, the CDR3 is TGTGCCAGCAGCAAGAGCGGGAGGAACTACAATGAGCAGTTCTTC. As protein: CASSKSGRNYNEQFF.

The chain joins TRBV20-1 to TRBJ2-3; D is uncertain. This CDR3 region has 11 residues. The germline CDR1 and CDR2 sequences are DFQATT and SNEGSKA (reference sequence). The V and J ends lost 6 bases and 4 bases respectively, with 8 bases between them. CDR3 nucleotides: TGCAGTGCGGCACTCTCAGATACGCAGTATTTT. Translating gives CSAALSDTQYF.

The chain has TRBV5-1 and TRBJ1-1, with 10 bases fitting TRBD1. This CDR3 has 18 amino acids. The germline gives CDR1 SGHRS, CDR2 YFSETQ. The junction had 12 bases not matched to a gene; V was cut back by 4 bases and J by 0 bases. The CDR3 spells CASSTRETGGVLNTEAFF. The CDR3 nucleotides read TGCGCCAGCAGCACACGTGAGACAGGGGGCGTATTGAACACTGAAGCTTTCTTT.

The chain has TRBV7-8 and TRBJ2-7, with D maybe TRBD2 (5 bases). Germline V gene data show CDR1 as SGHVS and CDR2 as FQNEAQ. This CDR3 has 14 residues. Trimming pared 7 bases from V and 0 bases from J, leaving 13 bases between. This CDR3 is CASILSDNSYEQYF. CDR3 nucleotide sequence: TGTGCCAGCATCCTTAGCGACAACTCCTACGAGCAGTACTTC.

The chain couples TRBV4-1 to TRBJ2-1, with TRBD2 matching over 10 bases. Losses at the gene ends were 0 bases for V and 6 bases for J; bases not matched to a gene: 5. The germline V gene encodes CDR1 MGHRA and CDR2 YSYEKL. The CDR3 runs 16 residues. CDR3 nucleotides: TGCGCCAGCAGCCAAGATGAGCGGGAGGGCACCAATGAGCAGTTCTTC. It specifies CASSQDEREGTNEQFF.